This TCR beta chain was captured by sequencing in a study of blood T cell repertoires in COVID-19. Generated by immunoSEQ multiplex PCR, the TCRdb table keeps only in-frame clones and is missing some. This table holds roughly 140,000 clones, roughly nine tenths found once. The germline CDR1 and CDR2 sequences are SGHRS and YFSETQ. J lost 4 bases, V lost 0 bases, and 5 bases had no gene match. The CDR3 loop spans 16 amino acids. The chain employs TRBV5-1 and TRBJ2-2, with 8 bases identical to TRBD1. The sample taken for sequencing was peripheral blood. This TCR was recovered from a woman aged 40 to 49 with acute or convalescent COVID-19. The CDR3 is CASSLAGGGSTGELFF. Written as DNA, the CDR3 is TGCGCCAGCAGCTTGGCAGGGGGCGGTAGCACCGGGGAGCTGTTTTTT.